A selection of T cell receptor beta chains follows, all from one sample in a study of CD8 T cells in ankylosing spondylitis. TCRdb fed the 5' RACE reads into MiXCR, producing one record per CDR3 protein. The sample lists approximately 220,000 distinct CDR3 sequences; more than 25% were seen once. The sample taken for sequencing was blood, either unsorted or a sorted T cell fraction (not recorded which). The receptors originated from a male donor with ankylosing spondylitis or in good health (not recorded which). CDR3s include the opening cysteine and the closing phenylalanine or tryptophan. A D gene is named only where the DNA matches it firmly. Rows may omit the clone size; those that give it use once, few, many or a size class.

clone_size j_call d_call v_call cdr3_nt cdr3_aa
. TRBJ2-3 TRBD1 TRBV20-1 TGCTGTGCTCCCCCGTTGGGACAGGGGGTTGGGACAGATACGCAGTATTTT CCAPPLGQGVGTDTQYF
. TRBJ1-5 TRBD1 TRBV27 TGTGCCAGCAGTACCGACAGGGGCAATCAGCCCCAGCATTTT CASSTDRGNQPQHF
. TRBJ2-5 TRBD1 TRBV20-1 TGCAGTGCTAGCCCGACAGGGGGGCAAGAGACCCAGTACTTC CSASPTGGQETQYF
. TRBJ2-5 . TRBV7-3 TGTGCCAGCAGCTTAACAGCGGAAGAGACCCAGTACTTC CASSLTAEETQYF
many TRBJ1-5 . TRBV10-3 TGTGCCATCAGCCAGGGCGGGAGCAATCAGCCCCAGCATTTT CAISQGGSNQPQHF
many TRBJ2-7 TRBD2 TRBV5-1 TGCGCCAGCAGCTTGGAGGGGACTAGCGGGACCTACGAGCAGTACTTC CASSLEGTSGTYEQYF
. TRBJ2-7 . TRBV29-1 TGCAGCGTATCTAGCTCCTACGAGCAGTACTTC CSVSSSYEQYF
few TRBJ2-3 TRBD1 TRBV5-4 TGTGCCAGCAGCGATATGCAGGGGGCAGGAGATACGCAGTATTTT CASSDMQGAGDTQYF
many TRBJ1-1 . TRBV5-6 TGTGCCAGCAGCACAAGACAGGCCGGGCACACTGAAGCTTTCTTT CASSTRQAGHTEAFF
many TRBJ2-1 TRBD2 TRBV11-2 TGTGCCAGCAGCCTACTAGCGGGAGTATGGGCAAGTACCCGTCACAATGAGCAGTTCTTC CASSLLAGVWASTRHNEQFF
many TRBJ2-7 TRBD2 TRBV20-1 TGCAGTGCTACCCTCCTAGGTCGCGGGAGTAGCGACGAGCAGTACTTC CSATLLGRGSSDEQYF
many TRBJ1-5 . TRBV12-3/TRBV12-4 TGTGCCAGCAGTTTAACGGGTAGGCATCAGCCCCAGCATTTT CASSLTGRHQPQHF
many TRBJ1-1 . TRBV12-3/TRBV12-4 TGTGCCAGCAGTGATTACACTGAAGCTTTCTTT CASSDYTEAFF
. TRBJ2-3 . TRBV5-1 TGCGCCAGCAGCTTACAGGGAGGAGGGGCAGATACGCAGTATTTT CASSLQGGGADTQYF
few TRBJ2-1 TRBD2 TRBV15 TGTGCCACCAGCATAATAAGCGGGAAGACTTATGAGCAGTTCTTC CATSIISGKTYEQFF
. TRBJ2-1 TRBD1 TRBV14 TGTGCCAGCAGTTTAAACAGGGGCAATGAGCAGTTCTTC CASSLNRGNEQFF
few TRBJ2-1 TRBD1 TRBV29-1 TGCAGCGTTGAAGGGACAGGCCCTACCTACAATGAGCAGTTCTTC CSVEGTGPTYNEQFF
. TRBJ2-5 . TRBV6-5 TGTGCCAGCAGTTACGGCCGGATAACTAAAGAGACCCAGTACTTC CASSYGRITKETQYF
once TRBJ2-5 . TRBV20-1 TGCAGTGCTAGGGGGACACAGTGGCCATTTCAAGAGACCCAGTACTTC CSARGTQWPFQETQYF
. TRBJ2-6 . TRBV5-1 TGCGCCAGCAGCTTGGGCGGGACACCTGGGGCCAACGTCCTGACTTTC CASSLGGTPGANVLTF
few TRBJ2-7 TRBD2 TRBV11-2 TGTGCCAGCAGCTCGTCTCTAGCGGGGGCCGTCTACGAGCAGTACTTC CASSSSLAGAVYEQYF
many TRBJ1-1 . TRBV25-1 TGTGCCAGCAGTGAATCTCGGAACACTGAAGCTTTCTTT CASSESRNTEAFF
. TRBJ1-2 . TRBV12-3/TRBV12-4 TGTGCCAGCAGTCCGAACCCTCGCATTAACTATGGCTACACCTTC CASSPNPRINYGYTF
many TRBJ2-1 . TRBV7-9 TGTGCCAGCAGCTTAGAGCGTCGGGAGTCCTTC CASSLERRESF
. TRBJ2-2 . TRBV27 TGTGCCAGCAAGGGTAGCGGAAACAGGAACACCGGGGAGCTGTTTTTT CASKGSGNRNTGELFF
. TRBJ2-7 TRBD1 TRBV7-2 TGTGCCAGCAGCTTCGGGACAGCCCGTCAGGAGCAGTACTTC CASSFGTARQEQYF
. TRBJ1-2 . TRBV29-1 TGCAGCGTTGTTGTTCAGAGCAACTATGGCTACACCTTC CSVVVQSNYGYTF
. TRBJ1-5 . TRBV20-1 TGCAGTGCTAGAGTGGCAGCTAATCAGCCCCAGCATTTT CSARVAANQPQHF
. TRBJ2-1 . TRBV20-1 TGCAGTGCTAGAGGCATGGATGAGCAGTTCTTC CSARGMDEQFF
many TRBJ2-1 TRBD2 TRBV11-3 TGTGCCAGCAGCTCCGGGACTAGCGTTATGGATGAGCAGTTCTTC CASSSGTSVMDEQFF
many TRBJ2-1 TRBD2 TRBV12-3/TRBV12-4 TGTGCCAGCACCCCTAGCGGGAGCTCCTACAATGAGCAGTTCTTC CASTPSGSSYNEQFF
. TRBJ2-2 . TRBV5-1 TGCGCCAGCAGCTTTACGGGGCAGGGGGAGCTGTTTTTT CASSFTGQGELFF
many TRBJ2-1 . TRBV5-5 TGTGCCAGCAGCATAGGACTACTGAACAATGAGCAGTTCTTC CASSIGLLNNEQFF
many TRBJ1-3 . TRBV10-3 TGTGCCATCAGAGGACAGATCTCTGGAAACACCATATATTTT CAIRGQISGNTIYF
. TRBJ1-1 . TRBV29-1 TGCAGCGTTGAGACAGTGAGTGAAGCTTTCTTT CSVETVSEAFF
. TRBJ1-2 . TRBV28 TGTGCCAGCAGTTCGGGGGCCCGTGGCTACACCTTC CASSSGARGYTF
. TRBJ1-2 . TRBV29-1 TGCAGCGTTGACACCTTCCCTGGCTACACCTTC CSVDTFPGYTF
once TRBJ2-7 TRBD2 TRBV5-5 TGTGCCAGCAGCTTGGAAAGCGGGAGGGCCGCCGGGCAGTACTTC CASSLESGRAAGQYF
few TRBJ2-2 . TRBV7-2 TGTGCCAGCAGCTTAGATTGGGGCGGGGAGCTGTTTTTT CASSLDWGGELFF
. TRBJ2-3 . TRBV20-1 TGCAGTGCTAGAGATCAGGGAAGCACAGATACGCAGTATTTT CSARDQGSTDTQYF
. TRBJ1-5 . TRBV7-9 TGTGCCAGCAGCTTAGATCTCCCTCCGCCCCAGCATTTT CASSLDLPPPQHF
few TRBJ1-1 . TRBV28 TGTGCCAGCAGTTCTCCAGGGATAACTGAAGCTTTCTTT CASSSPGITEAFF
. TRBJ2-4 . TRBV7-2 TGTGCCAGCAGCAGAGTTGGGGAGGACATTCAGTACTTC CASSRVGEDIQYF
many TRBJ1-1 TRBD1 TRBV29-1 TGCAGCGTAAGATGGGACAGGGGGACTGCTGAAGCTTTCTTT CSVRWDRGTAEAFF